This is a list of T cell receptor beta chains from one sample in a study of beta chain features in type 1 diabetes. TCRdb keeps only in-frame clones here, not all; method: immunoSEQ multiplex PCR. The table lists about 340,000 clones, 7% to 10% of them singletons. The sequencing sample was made of central memory CD4+ T cells from blood. The receptors were gathered from a man aged 25-45 years with type 1 diabetes. The CDR3 runs from the conserved cysteine through the conserved F or W. The D gene is left open where the match is weak. Clone size appears in some rows only: once, few, many, or a class for an expanded clone.

J gene | D gene | clone size | V gene | CDR3 DNA | CDR3 protein
TRBJ1-1 | . | many | TRBV7-2 | TGTGCCAGCAGCTCAGAAATGAACACTGAAGCTTTCTTT | CASSSEMNTEAFF
TRBJ2-1 | TRBD1 | few | TRBV7-9 | TGTGCCAGCAGCCCCTTCTCAGGGGGCATCGATGAGCAGTTCTTC | CASSPFSGGIDEQFF
TRBJ2-1 | . | . | TRBV7-9 | TGTGCCAGCAGCTTAGGCAGGGAGTCCTACAATGAGCAGTTCTTC | CASSLGRESYNEQFF
TRBJ1-3 | . | . | TRBV6-5 | TGTGCCAGCAGTCAGGGAGGGTCTGGAAACACCATATATTTT | CASSQGGSGNTIYF
TRBJ2-1 | . | . | TRBV7-2 | TGTGCCAGCAGCTTAGGCGTCGGGGTGTATGAGCAGTTCTTC | CASSLGVGVYEQFF
TRBJ2-1 | TRBD1 | . | TRBV5-6 | TGTGCCAGCAGCGGGACAGTCTCCTACAATGAGCAGTTCTTC | CASSGTVSYNEQFF
TRBJ2-1 | . | . | TRBV7-8 | TGTGCCAGCAGCTTAAACGGGGGCTTCTCCTACAATGAGCAGTTCTTC | CASSLNGGFSYNEQFF
TRBJ1-6 | . | few | TRBV11-2 | TGTGCCAGCAGCTTAGACCGAGGGGCTAGCTCCTATAATTCACCCCTCCACTTT | CASSLDRGASSYNSPLHF
TRBJ2-1 | . | . | TRBV6-1 | TGTGCCGAAGCCCTTGGGGGAGACTCAAATGAGCAGTTCTTC | CAEALGGDSNEQFF
TRBJ2-5 | . | many | TRBV5-6 | TGTGCCAGCAGCGGGGGTTTGGGAGAGACCCAGTACTTC | CASSGGLGETQYF
TRBJ2-4 | . | . | TRBV6-1 | TGTGCCAGCAGTGGAAAGAAACAGGGTGACAAAAACATTCAGTACTTC | CASSGKKQGDKNIQYF
TRBJ1-2 | TRBD1 | . | TRBV7-2 | TGTGCCAGCAGCTCCTCGACAGGGGGCTCCTATGGCTACACCTTC | CASSSSTGGSYGYTF
TRBJ2-7 | TRBD2 | . | TRBV7-2 | TGTGCCAGCAGCTTAGACGAGACTAGCGGAAGCTACGAGCAGTACTTC | CASSLDETSGSYEQYF
TRBJ2-5 | . | few | TRBV7-2 | TGTGCCAGCAGCCCGGGACTTACCTTCGGGGAGACCCAGTACTTC | CASSPGLTFGETQYF
TRBJ2-5 | . | . | TRBV18 | TGTGCCAGCTCACGGGAGGAGACCCAGTACTTC | CASSREETQYF
TRBJ2-3 | . | . | TRBV19 | TGTGCCAGTAGTATAAATTTGGCTAGTCCAACAGATACGCAGTATTTT | CASSINLASPTDTQYF
TRBJ2-6 | . | many | TRBV4-3 | TGCGCCAGCAGCCAAGATCTCAACGTCCTGACTTTC | CASSQDLNVLTF
TRBJ1-2 | . | . | TRBV29-1 | TGCAGCGTCACCAAAGGCGAAGGCTACACCTTC | CSVTKGEGYTF
TRBJ2-7 | TRBD1 | few | TRBV9 | TGTGCCAGCAGCTCAGGACAGGGTATCTCTACCTACGAGCAGTACTTC | CASSSGQGISTYEQYF
TRBJ1-6 | . | many | TRBV27 | TGTGCCAGCAGTTTAGGGGTTCAGAATAATTCACCCCTCCACTTT | CASSLGVQNNSPLHF
TRBJ1-2 | . | . | TRBV19 | TGTGCCAGTAGTATACCGGGATTAGTGAGGAACTATGGCTACACCTTC | CASSIPGLVRNYGYTF
TRBJ2-1 | . | few | TRBV21-1 | TGTGCCAGCAGCAAACCTGAAGGACAGTCCTACAATGAGCAGTTCTTC | CASSKPEGQSYNEQFF
TRBJ1-5 | . | many | TRBV7-9 | TGTGCCAGCAGCTTACACGGTGATAGCAATCAGCCCCAGCATTTT | CASSLHGDSNQPQHF
TRBJ1-4 | . | few | TRBV14 | TGTGCCAGCAGCCAACAGGGGACCGCAACGGGAGGGGAAAAACTGTTTTTT | CASSQQGTATGGEKLFF
TRBJ1-6 | TRBD1 | few | TRBV7-2 | TGTGCCAGCAGTCTTACCGGACAGGGGAGCTCCTATAATTCACCCCTCCACTTT | CASSLTGQGSSYNSPLHF
TRBJ2-3 | TRBD1 | many | TRBV2 | TGTGCCAGCAGTGGACAGGGTCCCACAGATACGCAGTATTTT | CASSGQGPTDTQYF
TRBJ2-3 | . | few | TRBV5-1 | TGCGCCAGCAGTGACCCAGGGGGCACAGATACGCAGTATTTT | CASSDPGGTDTQYF
TRBJ2-3 | . | few | TRBV6-6 | TGTGCCAGCAGAGAGGGACGGAATACGCAGTATTTT | CASREGRNTQYF
TRBJ1-2 | . | few | TRBV28 | TGTGCCAGTACAGGAAACTATGGCTACACCTTC | CASTGNYGYTF
TRBJ1-1 | . | few | TRBV7-9 | TGTGCCAGCGACAGGACAGCCAACACTGAAGCTTTCTTT | CASDRTANTEAFF
TRBJ2-5 | . | . | TRBV7-2 | TGTGCCAGCAGCCCCCTTGACGAGACCCAGTACTTC | CASSPLDETQYF
TRBJ2-2 | . | . | TRBV28 | TGTGCCAGCAGGCCTAGGGGGTGGAACACCGGGGAGCTGTTTTTT | CASRPRGWNTGELFF
TRBJ1-2 | . | few | TRBV7-2 | TGTGCCAGCAGCCAAGCCGCTGAGATGCAAGGGGGCTACACCTTC | CASSQAAEMQGGYTF
TRBJ1-2 | . | . | TRBV5-4 | TGTGCCAGCAGCTTGGCCGGCAGGGACGGCTATGGCTACACCTTC | CASSLAGRDGYGYTF
TRBJ1-3 | TRBD1 | . | TRBV5-6 | TGTGCCAGCAGCGCAGGACAGGGAAACTCTGGAAACACCATATATTTT | CASSAGQGNSGNTIYF
TRBJ2-5 | TRBD2 | few | TRBV7-8 | TGTGCCAGCAGCTTAGGTGGCGGGGGGTCCCAAGAGACCCAGTACTTC | CASSLGGGGSQETQYF
TRBJ2-7 | . | few | TRBV27 | TGTGCCAGCAGTACCCGAGAAGGGTTTGACGAGCAGTACTTC | CASSTREGFDEQYF
TRBJ1-3 | . | . | TRBV27 | TGTGCCAGCAGGACACAGGGAAACACCATATATTTT | CASRTQGNTIYF
TRBJ1-6 | . | . | TRBV27 | TGTGCCAGCAGGCCGACGGGCCTCCCCGGCAGGGGATCACCCCTCCACTTT | CASRPTGLPGRGSPLHF
TRBJ2-5 | TRBD2 | . | TRBV27 | TGTGCCAGCAGTACTAGCGGGGGAGGGTTCCAAGAGACCCAGTACTTC | CASSTSGGGFQETQYF
TRBJ1-4 | . | many | TRBV4-3 | TGCGCCAGCAGCCAAGTTACTGGGGAGTTTGTTGAAAAACTGTTTTTT | CASSQVTGEFVEKLFF
TRBJ2-2 | . | . | TRBV5-5 | TGTGCCAGCAGCTTGGTTTTCGACACCTGGAACACCGGGGAGCTGTTTTTT | CASSLVFDTWNTGELFF
TRBJ2-2 | TRBD2 | . | TRBV6-1 | TGTGCCAGCAGCTTGGGACTAGTGAACACCGGGGAGCTGTTTTTT | CASSLGLVNTGELFF
TRBJ2-1 | . | . | TRBV29-1 | TGCAGCGGTGCGGGACAGCACAATGAGCAGTTCTTC | CSGAGQHNEQFF
TRBJ2-1 | TRBD2 | . | TRBV11-3 | TGTGCCAGCAGCCAAGGGGAGGGCAATGAGCAGTTCTTC | CASSQGEGNEQFF
TRBJ2-3 | TRBD1 | few | TRBV29-1 | TGCAGCGTTGATCAAGTTGAACGGACAGGGGCTCGCACAGATACGCAGTATTTT | CSVDQVERTGARTDTQYF
TRBJ1-3 | . | . | TRBV30 | TGTGCCTGGAGTGTTGGGGGTTATGGAAACACCATATATTTT | CAWSVGGYGNTIYF
TRBJ1-6 | TRBD1 | many | TRBV7-9 | TGTGCCAGCAGCTTAAGTGGGGACAGTTCACCCCTCCACTTT | CASSLSGDSSPLHF
TRBJ2-2 | TRBD1 | few | TRBV5-1 | TGCGCCAGCAGCTTGAAGGGGACAGAAACCGGGGAGCTGTTTTTT | CASSLKGTETGELFF
TRBJ2-7 | . | . | TRBV14 | TGTGCCAGCAGCCAAGAACGGGGGAGATACTCCTACGAGCAGTACTTC | CASSQERGRYSYEQYF
TRBJ2-7 | TRBD1 | . | TRBV2 | TGTGCCAGCAGTGACCGGGACAGTAGCTACGAGCAGTACTTC | CASSDRDSSYEQYF
TRBJ2-7 | TRBD1 | . | TRBV28 | TGTGCCAGCAGTTTAGCGGGACAGGGTTTGTACGAGCAGTACTTC | CASSLAGQGLYEQYF
TRBJ2-7 | . | . | TRBV7-9 | TGTGCCAGCAGCTTAGAGGGGGACTCCTACGAGCAGTACTTC | CASSLEGDSYEQYF
TRBJ2-7 | TRBD1 | few | TRBV7-2 | TGTGCCAGCAGCATACAGGGGGCTGGTCTCCACGAGCAGTACTTC | CASSIQGAGLHEQYF
TRBJ1-1 | TRBD1 | few | TRBV4-1 | TGCGCCAGCAGCCGCCAGGGGGACACTGAAGCTTTCTTT | CASSRQGDTEAFF
TRBJ1-2 | . | many | TRBV20-1 | TGCAGTGCTAGAGAGGGCAGGGGCTACACCTTC | CSAREGRGYTF
TRBJ2-3 | TRBD2 | few | TRBV11-2 | TGTGCCAGCAGCCCACTAGCGGGGGGGAACACAGATACGCAGTATTTT | CASSPLAGGNTDTQYF
TRBJ1-1 | TRBD1 | few | TRBV18 | TGTGCCAGCTCCCGCGGGACAGGGGGTGCTGAAGCTTTCTTT | CASSRGTGGAEAFF
TRBJ2-5 | . | few | TRBV7-2 | TGTGCCAGCAGCTTAGCCCAGCGGGCAGGGGCCCAGTACTTC | CASSLAQRAGAQYF
TRBJ2-3 | . | many | TRBV19 | TGTGCCAGTACCCGAGGGTCCACTCGCACAGATACGCAGTATTTT | CASTRGSTRTDTQYF